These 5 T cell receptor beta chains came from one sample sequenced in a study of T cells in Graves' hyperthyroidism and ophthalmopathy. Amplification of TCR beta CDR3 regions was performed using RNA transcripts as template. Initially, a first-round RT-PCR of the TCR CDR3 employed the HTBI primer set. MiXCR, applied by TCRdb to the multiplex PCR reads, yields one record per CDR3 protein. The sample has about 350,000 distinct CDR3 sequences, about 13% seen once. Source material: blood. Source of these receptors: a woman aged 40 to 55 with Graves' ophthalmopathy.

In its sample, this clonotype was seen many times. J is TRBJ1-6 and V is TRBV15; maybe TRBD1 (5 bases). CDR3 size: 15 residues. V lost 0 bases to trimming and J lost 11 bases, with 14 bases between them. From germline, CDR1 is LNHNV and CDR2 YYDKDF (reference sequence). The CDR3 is CATSRETDLRAPLHF. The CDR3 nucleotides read TGTGCCACCAGCAGAGAGACAGACCTCCGGGCACCCCTCCACTTT.

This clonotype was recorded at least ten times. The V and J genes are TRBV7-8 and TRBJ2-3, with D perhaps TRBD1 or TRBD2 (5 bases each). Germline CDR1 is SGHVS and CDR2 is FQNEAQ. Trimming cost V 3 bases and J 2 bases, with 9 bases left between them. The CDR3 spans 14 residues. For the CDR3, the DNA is TGTGCCAGCAGCTTTACGGGACCCACAGATACGCAGTATTTT. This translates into CASSFTGPTDTQYF.

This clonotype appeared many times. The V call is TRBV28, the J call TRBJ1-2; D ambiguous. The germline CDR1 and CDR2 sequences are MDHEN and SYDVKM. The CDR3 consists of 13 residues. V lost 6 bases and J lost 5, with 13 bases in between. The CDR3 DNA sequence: TGTGCCAGCAGCTCGCCCCTACTTTATGGCTACACCTTC. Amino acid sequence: CASSSPLLYGYTF.

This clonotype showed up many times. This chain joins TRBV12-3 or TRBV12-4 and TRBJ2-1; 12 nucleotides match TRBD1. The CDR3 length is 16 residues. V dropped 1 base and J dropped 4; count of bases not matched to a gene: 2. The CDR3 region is CASSLGDRGRYNEQFF. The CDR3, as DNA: TGTGCCAGCAGTTTAGGGGACAGGGGGCGTTACAATGAGCAGTTCTTC.

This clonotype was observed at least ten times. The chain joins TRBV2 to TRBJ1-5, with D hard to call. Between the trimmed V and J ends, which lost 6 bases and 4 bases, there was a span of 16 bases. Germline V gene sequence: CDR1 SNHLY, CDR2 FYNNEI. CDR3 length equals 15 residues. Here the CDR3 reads CASRDRAPGNQPQHF. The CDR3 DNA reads TGTGCCAGCAGAGACCGGGCCCCTGGGAATCAGCCCCAGCATTTT.